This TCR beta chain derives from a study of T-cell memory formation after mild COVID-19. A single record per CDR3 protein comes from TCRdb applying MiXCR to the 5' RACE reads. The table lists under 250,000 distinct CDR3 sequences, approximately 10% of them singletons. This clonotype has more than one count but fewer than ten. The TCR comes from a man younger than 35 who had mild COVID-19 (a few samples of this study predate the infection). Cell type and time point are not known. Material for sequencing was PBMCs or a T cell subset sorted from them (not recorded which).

The CDR3 is CASSFYHWDTQETQYF. The DNA of the CDR3 is TGTGCCAGCAGCTTTTATCATTGGGACACCCAAGAGACCCAGTACTTC. The chain joins TRBV7-2 to TRBJ2-5; D possibly corresponds to TRBD1 (6 bases). V was trimmed by 3 bases and J by 1 base, leaving 15 bases between them. CDR3 length equals 16 residues. Germline loops: CDR1 SGHTA, CDR2 FQGNSA.